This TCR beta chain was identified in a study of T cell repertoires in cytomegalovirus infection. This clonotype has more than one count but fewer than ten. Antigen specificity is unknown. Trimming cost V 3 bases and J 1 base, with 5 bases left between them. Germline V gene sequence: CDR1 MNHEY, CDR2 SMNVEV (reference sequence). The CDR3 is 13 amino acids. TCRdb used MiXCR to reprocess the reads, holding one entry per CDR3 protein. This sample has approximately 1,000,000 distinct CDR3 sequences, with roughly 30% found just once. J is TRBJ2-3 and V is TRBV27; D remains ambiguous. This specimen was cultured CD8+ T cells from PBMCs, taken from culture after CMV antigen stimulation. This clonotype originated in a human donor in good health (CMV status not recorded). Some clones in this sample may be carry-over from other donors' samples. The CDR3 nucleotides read TGTGCCAGCAGTTTTCATGGCACAGATACGCAGTATTTT. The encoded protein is CASSFHGTDTQYF.